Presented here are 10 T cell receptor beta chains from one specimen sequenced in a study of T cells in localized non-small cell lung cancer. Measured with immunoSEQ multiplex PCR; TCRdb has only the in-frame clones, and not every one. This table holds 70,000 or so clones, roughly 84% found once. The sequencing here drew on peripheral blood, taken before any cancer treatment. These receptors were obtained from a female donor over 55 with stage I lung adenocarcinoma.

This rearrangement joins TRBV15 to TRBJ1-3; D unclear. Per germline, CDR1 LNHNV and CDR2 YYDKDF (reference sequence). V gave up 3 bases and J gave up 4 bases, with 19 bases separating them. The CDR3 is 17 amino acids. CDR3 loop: CATSRGHNKPAGNTIYF. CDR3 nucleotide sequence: TGTGCCACCAGCAGGGGTCATAATAAACCAGCGGGAAACACCATATATTTT. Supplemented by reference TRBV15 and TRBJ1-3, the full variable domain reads DAMVIQNPRYQVTQFGKPVTLSCSQTLNHNVMYWYQQKSSQAPKLLFHYYDKDFNNEADTPDNFQSRRPNTSFCFLDIRSPGLGDTAMYLCATSRGHNKPAGNTIYFGEGSWLTVV.

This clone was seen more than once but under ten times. CDR3 sequence (DNA): TGTGCCAGCGCGGTAAGGACGGGAAACACTGAAGCTTTCTTT. Translation: CASAVRTGNTEAFF. The V gene is TRBV19, the J gene TRBJ1-1; D is unresolved. Germline V lookup: CDR1 LNHDA, CDR2 SQIVND (reference sequence). The CDR3 loop spans 14 amino acids. Trimming removed 9 bases from V and 2 bases from J, with 16 bases in between.

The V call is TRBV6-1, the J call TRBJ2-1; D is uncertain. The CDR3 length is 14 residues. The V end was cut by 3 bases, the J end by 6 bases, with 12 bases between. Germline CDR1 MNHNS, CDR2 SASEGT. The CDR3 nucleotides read TGTGCCAGCAGTGAGAAGCTGTTTATCAATGAGCAGTTCTTC. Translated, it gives CASSEKLFINEQFF.

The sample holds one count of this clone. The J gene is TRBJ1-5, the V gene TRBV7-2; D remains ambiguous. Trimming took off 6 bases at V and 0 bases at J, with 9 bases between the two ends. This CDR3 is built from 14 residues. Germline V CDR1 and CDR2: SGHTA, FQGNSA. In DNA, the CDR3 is TGTGCCAGCAGTTCACCCGTTAGCAATCAGCCCCAGCATTTT. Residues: CASSSPVSNQPQHF.

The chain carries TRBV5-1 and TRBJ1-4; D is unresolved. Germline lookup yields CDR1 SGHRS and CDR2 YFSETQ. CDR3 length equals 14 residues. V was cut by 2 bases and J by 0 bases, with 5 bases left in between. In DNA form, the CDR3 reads TGCGCCAGCAGCTTCGAGACAACTAATGAAAAACTGTTTTTT. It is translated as CASSFETTNEKLFF.

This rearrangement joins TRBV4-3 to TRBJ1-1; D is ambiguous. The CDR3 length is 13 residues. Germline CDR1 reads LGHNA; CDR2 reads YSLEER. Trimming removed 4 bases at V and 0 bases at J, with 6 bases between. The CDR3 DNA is TGCGCCAGCAGCCTCGGGTTGAACACTGAAGCTTTCTTT. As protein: CASSLGLNTEAFF.

CDR3 region: CASSHPPRLAGGPSYEQYF. The CDR3 DNA follows: TGCGCCAGCAGTCATCCACCACGACTAGCGGGGGGGCCGTCCTACGAGCAGTACTTC. The chain has TRBV23-1 and TRBJ2-7; 14 nucleotides agree with TRBD2. TRBV23-1 is labeled an ORF, and its function is uncertain. CDR3 length equals 19 residues. After removal of 3 bases from V and 1 base from J, the junction contained 11 bases not matched to a gene.

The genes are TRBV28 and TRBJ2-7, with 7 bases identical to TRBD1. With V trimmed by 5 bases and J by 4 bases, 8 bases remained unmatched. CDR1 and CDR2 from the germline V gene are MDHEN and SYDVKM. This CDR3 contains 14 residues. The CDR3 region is CASSKRTGDYEQYF. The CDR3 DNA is TGTGCCAGCAGTAAAAGGACAGGTGATTACGAGCAGTACTTC.

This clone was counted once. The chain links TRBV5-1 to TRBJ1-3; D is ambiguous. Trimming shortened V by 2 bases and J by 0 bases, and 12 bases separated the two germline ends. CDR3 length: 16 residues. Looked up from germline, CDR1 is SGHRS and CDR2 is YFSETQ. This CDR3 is CASSLEGFTSGNTIYF. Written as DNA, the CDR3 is TGCGCCAGCAGCTTAGAGGGCTTCACCTCTGGAAACACCATATATTTT.

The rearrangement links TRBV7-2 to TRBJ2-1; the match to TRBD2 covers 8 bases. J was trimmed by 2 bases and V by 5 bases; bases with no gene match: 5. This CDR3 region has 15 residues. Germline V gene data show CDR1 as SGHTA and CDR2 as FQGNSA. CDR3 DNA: TGTGCCAGCAGCCCACTAGCGGCAACCTACAATGAGCAGTTCTTC. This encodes CASSPLAATYNEQFF. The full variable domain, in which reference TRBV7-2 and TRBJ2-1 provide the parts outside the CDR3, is GAGVSQSPSNKVTEKGKDVELRCDPISGHTALYWYRQSLGQGLEFLIYFQGNSAPDKSGLPSDRFSAERTGGSVSTLTIQRTQQEDSAVYLCASSPLAATYNEQFFGPGTRLTVL.